These T cell receptor beta chains were read from a single sample in a study of cytomegalovirus exposure and HLA in healthy donors. The table came from immunoSEQ multiplex PCR; TCRdb's copy has only in-frame clones and leaves some out. The sample carries roughly 180,000 clones, around 80% recorded once. The material sequenced was PBMCs. These receptors all stem from a male donor in good health and CMV-seronegative. Each CDR3 is given with its conserved first and last residue. Fields, in order: D gene, clone size, J gene, V gene, CDR3 DNA, CDR3 protein. The D gene is left open where the match is weak. Clone size appears in some rows only: once, few, many, or a class for an expanded clone.

-	-	TRBJ1-2	TRBV5-4	TGTGCCAGCAGCTTCCCTGACGGGTATGGCTACACCTTC	CASSFPDGYGYTF
-	-	TRBJ2-7	TRBV30	TGTGCCTGGAACCTAGGACAGAACTACGAGCAGTACTTC	CAWNLGQNYEQYF
TRBD2	-	TRBJ2-7	TRBV25-1	TGTGCCAGCAGTGAACCGGGACTAGCGGGCCCCTACGAGCAGTACTTC	CASSEPGLAGPYEQYF
TRBD2	-	TRBJ2-3	TRBV5-5	TGTGCCAGCGCGGGAGGCTTAGATACGCAGTATTTT	CASAGGLDTQYF
TRBD1	-	TRBJ1-1	TRBV6-6	TGTGCCAGCAGTTACGAAGGGGGCAGGGCAGCTTTCTTT	CASSYEGGRAAFF
TRBD2	-	TRBJ2-7	TRBV4-1	TGCGCCAGCAGCCGCGAGATCGTGGGCGGGGGGCGCTCCTACGAGCAGTACTTC	CASSREIVGGGRSYEQYF
TRBD2	-	TRBJ2-7	TRBV2	TGTGCCAGTACTAGCGGGACCTTCTACGAGCAGTACTTC	CASTSGTFYEQYF
-	once	TRBJ2-7	TRBV28	TGTGCCAGCAGTTCGTCATGGACGGGGGTGTCCTACGAGCAGTACTTC	CASSSSWTGVSYEQYF
-	few	TRBJ1-2	TRBV7-9	TGTGCCAGCAGCTTAGCCGCCCCGGAGGGTGGCTACACCTTC	CASSLAAPEGGYTF
TRBD1	-	TRBJ2-7	TRBV7-8	TGTGCCAGCAGCCCGACAGGGGGCGAGCAGTACTTC	CASSPTGGEQYF
-	-	TRBJ1-1	TRBV19	TGTGCCAGTAGTATAGTGGGGCTGCCCGAAGCTTTCTTT	CASSIVGLPEAFF
-	-	TRBJ1-5	TRBV7-2	TGTGCCAGCAGCTCGTCAGGTTATAGCAATCAGCCCCAGCATTTT	CASSSSGYSNQPQHF
TRBD2	-	TRBJ2-5	TRBV27	TGTGCCAGCAGTCAAGGACTAGCGGGAGAGGGGTCCCAGTACTTC	CASSQGLAGEGSQYF
-	-	TRBJ2-7	TRBV6-1	TGTGCCAGCAGTGTGACTAACGGGGGATACGAGCAGTACTTC	CASSVTNGGYEQYF
TRBD1	-	TRBJ1-2	TRBV2	TGTGCCAGCACCCGAGGACAGGGCTATGGCTACACCTTC	CASTRGQGYGYTF
-	-	TRBJ2-7	TRBV7-2	TGTGCCAGCAGCTTAGGGCGGAACGGCCACGAGCAGTACTTC	CASSLGRNGHEQYF
TRBD2	few	TRBJ2-7	TRBV6-6	TGTGCCAGCAGTCGGACTAGCGGGAAGGAATACGAGCAGTACTTC	CASSRTSGKEYEQYF
-	few	TRBJ1-1	TRBV13	TGTGCCAGCAGCTTAGACAGGGAACTCATGAACACTGAAGCTTTCTTT	CASSLDRELMNTEAFF
TRBD1	-	TRBJ2-3	TRBV2	TGTGCCAGCATCCCGGGACAGGGGTTTTCCGATACGCAGTATTTT	CASIPGQGFSDTQYF
-	-	TRBJ1-5	TRBV2	TGTGCCAGCAGTGAATGGGGAGTCAATCAGCCCCAGCATTTT	CASSEWGVNQPQHF
-	-	TRBJ2-2	TRBV7-6	TGTGCCAGCACCAAGAACACCGGGGAGCTGTTTTTT	CASTKNTGELFF
-	-	TRBJ2-5	TRBV21-1	TGTGCCAGTACCGATGGGACTAGCGGGGGGACCTTCCAAGAGACCCAGTACTTC	CASTDGTSGGTFQETQYF
TRBD1	-	TRBJ1-4	TRBV28	TGTGCCAGCAGTTCGGACAGGGACCTGGAAAAACTGTTTTTT	CASSSDRDLEKLFF
TRBD1	few	TRBJ1-5	TRBV19	TGTGCCAGCAGTAGGGGGACAGGGGCCCATCAGCCCCAGCATTTT	CASSRGTGAHQPQHF
-	few	TRBJ2-7	TRBV4-3	TGCGCCAGCAGCCAAGGGATCGGAGAAACTGCCTACGAGCAGTACTTC	CASSQGIGETAYEQYF
-	once	TRBJ1-1	TRBV5-1	TGCGCCAGCAGCGCCTTCAGGGTTGGCACTGAAGCTTTCTTT	CASSAFRVGTEAFF
-	-	TRBJ2-7	TRBV7-3	TGTGCCAGCAGCTTAGGAGCTACCTACGAGCAGTACTTC	CASSLGATYEQYF
-	-	TRBJ1-1	TRBV19	TGTGCCAGCACCGACAGTCTGAACACTGAAGCTTTCTTT	CASTDSLNTEAFF
-	-	TRBJ1-4	TRBV28	TGTGCCAGCAGCCGCGTCTATAATGAAAAACTGTTTTTT	CASSRVYNEKLFF
TRBD1	once	TRBJ2-3	TRBV9	TGTGCCAGCAGCGCGGACAGGGAGACAGATACGCAGTATTTT	CASSADRETDTQYF
TRBD1	-	TRBJ1-1	TRBV7-9	TGTTCCAGCAGCAGGGGACAGGGGGCCTCTGAAGCTTTCTTT	CSSSRGQGASEAFF
-	-	TRBJ2-2	TRBV7-3	TGTGCCAGCAGCTCGACAGTTGGGACCGGGGAGCTGTTTTTT	CASSSTVGTGELFF
TRBD1	-	TRBJ2-7	TRBV28	TGTGCCAGCAGTTTATATGGGGGGACAGGGGGCTCCTACGAGCAGTACTTC	CASSLYGGTGGSYEQYF
-	-	TRBJ2-5	TRBV7-2	TGTGCCAGCAGCTCGCACCAAGGGGGAGGGGAGACCCAGTACTTC	CASSSHQGGGETQYF
-	-	TRBJ1-2	TRBV6-1	TGTGCCAGCAGTAGCGACCCCGGGACTCACTATGGCTACACCTTC	CASSSDPGTHYGYTF